This T cell receptor beta chain was observed in a study of blood T cell repertoires in COVID-19. Study-wide background: The United States, Italy and Spain provided the acute and convalescent COVID-19 samples. T cells, B-cell-depleted T cells, or PBMCs provided the cDNA or gDNA that served as material.

Trimming pared 4 bases from V and 5 bases from J, leaving 15 bases between. The CDR3 has 14 residues. The germline CDR1 and CDR2 sequences are LGHNT and FRNRAP. In the study's own analysis: From reference gene primer amplification, estimates of nucleated cell counts were derived. Sequenced by immunoSEQ multiplex PCR; TCRdb stores in-frame clones only, minus some. V, J and clone size derive from that table, while D and trimming were established from the DNA sequence. The data show approximately 100,000 clones, about 90% seen once. The source material was peripheral blood. This clonotype originated in a man aged 50 or older with acute or convalescent COVID-19. The J gene is TRBJ2-7, the V gene TRBV12-5; D may be TRBD2 (6 bases). CDR3 DNA sequence: TGTGCTAGTGGTTCCGGGGAGGAAGAAGACGAGCAGTACTTC. Translated, it gives CASGSGEEEDEQYF.